This T cell receptor (beta chain) stems from a study of OX40 agonist ivuxolimab in advanced cancers. Data came from immunoSEQ multiplex PCR; TCRdb stores just in-frame clones and leaves some out. The data show roughly 62,000 clones, approximately 81% seen once. The study, taken as a whole, reports: At 0.1 to 3.0 mg/kg and by week 6, clonal expansion occurred in CD4+ and CD8+ blood T cells.

Regarding this clone: Its antigen is undetermined.

Trimming removed 1 base from V and 3 bases from J; junction bases left unmatched: 3. Germline loops: CDR1 SGHVS, CDR2 FQNEAQ. The length of the CDR3 is 14 residues. The source is an adult with an advanced solid tumor such as melanoma, head and neck, liver or kidney cancer. This chain uses TRBV7-8 with TRBJ2-7; 7 bases agree with TRBD2. The sample was CD4+ or CD8+ T cells sorted from blood, taken in a trial of the OX40 agonist ivuxolimab. The CDR3: CASSLVSGGYEQYF. Here the CDR3 DNA reads TGTGCCAGCAGCTTAGTATCGGGGGGCTACGAGCAGTACTTC.